Presented here are 22 T cell receptor beta chains from one specimen sequenced in a study of identical twins (dated by TCRdb to about 2016). Preparation of the library involved 5' RACE. Instrument used: Illumina HiSeq 2000. TCRdb reworked the public reads: Q25 trimming with fastp, MiXCR clone assembly, productive beta chains retained. Rows are unified per CDR3 protein, each entry keeping the most common DNA and genes. For this sample there are about 530,000 distinct CDR3 sequences; roughly 15% appear just once. The ten largest make up more than 0.4% of the sample. The sample also formed part of further work on yellow fever vaccine responses in identical twins.

Sequenced input: CD4+ T cells sorted from blood. Receptor source: a woman aged 18-30 years in good health.

This clonotype was detected only a few times. The V call is TRBV12-3 or TRBV12-4, the J call TRBJ2-7; D remains unclear. The CDR3 extends over 18 amino acids. V was clipped by 4 bases and J by 0 bases, with 22 bases between them. CDR3 protein: CASSSSLGFLSRSYEQYF. CDR3 DNA sequence: TGTGCCAGCAGTTCGTCTCTGGGTTTTTTATCCCGCTCCTACGAGCAGTACTTC.

The chain links TRBV29-1 to TRBJ2-1, with 9 positions matching TRBD2. The CDR3 is 14 residues long. Trimming took 6 bases from V and 6 from J; bases not matched to a gene: 9. The germline V gene encodes CDR1 SQVTM and CDR2 ANQGSEA. CDR3 DNA sequence: TGCAGCGTCCGAACGGGACTAGCACCCAATGAGCAGTTCTTC. Protein product: CSVRTGLAPNEQFF.

In its sample, this clonotype was seen a few times. This chain connects TRBV29-1 to TRBJ1-3; D is unclear. The CDR3 is 12 amino acids. The V end was cut by 7 bases, the J end by 3 bases, with 10 bases between. Germline CDR1 is SQVTM and CDR2 is ANQGSEA. CDR3 loop: CSGAAGGNTIYF. Here the CDR3 DNA reads TGCAGCGGGGCGGCGGGTGGAAACACCATATATTTT.

This clonotype was counted a few times. This chain connects TRBV12-3 or TRBV12-4 to TRBJ2-3; 8 bases agree with TRBD2. There are 16 residues in the CDR3. J gave up 0 bases and V 3 bases, and 5 bases lay outside the gene matches. The CDR3 sequence is CASSFLAGFSTDTQYF. The DNA of the CDR3 is TGTGCCAGCAGTTTCTTAGCGGGATTTAGCACAGATACGCAGTATTTT.

This clonotype was detected a few times. The rearrangement uses TRBV5-6 and TRBJ2-1; the D gene could be TRBD1 or TRBD2 (6 bases each). Trimming took 3 bases from V and 7 from J, leaving 29 bases between them. The CDR3 totals 19 residues. Germline CDR1 is SGHDT and CDR2 is YYEEEE. CDR3 nucleotide sequence: TGTGCCAGCAGCTCCGGAATCAGGGGCGGGACCCTAGCCACAAATGAGCAGTTCTTC. Translated: CASSSGIRGGTLATNEQFF.

V and J are TRBV6-1 and TRBJ2-2; 10 bases line up with TRBD1. Trimming took 10 bases from V and 5 from J; bases not matched to a gene: 10. In germline, CDR1 is MNHNS, CDR2 SASEGT. This CDR3 has 15 amino acids. The DNA for the CDR3 is TGTGCCACTAAGGGGGACAGGGGCTCTACCGGGGAGCTGTTTTTT. As protein: CATKGDRGSTGELFF.

This clonotype has only a few counts. V and J are TRBV20-1 and TRBJ1-1; no firm D call. Trimming removed 0 bases from V and 1 base from J, with 9 bases in between. The CDR3 length is 14 residues. Germline loops: CDR1 DFQATT, CDR2 SNEGSKA (reference sequence). CDR3 protein: CSARDGGGNTEAFF. CDR3 bases: TGCAGTGCTAGAGATGGAGGCGGGAACACTGAAGCTTTCTTT.

This clonotype appeared a few times. The chain links TRBV12-3 or TRBV12-4 to TRBJ1-2, with 8 nucleotides matching TRBD1. V trimming: 3 bases; J trimming: 2 bases; junction bases outside the gene matches: 5. The CDR3 has 15 amino acids. CDR3 sequence reads: CASSFQDRANYGYTF. The CDR3 DNA reads TGTGCCAGCAGTTTCCAGGACAGGGCCAACTATGGCTACACCTTC.

This clonotype was counted a single time. The chain combines TRBV20-1 with TRBJ2-1; D is perhaps TRBD2 (6 bases). Between the trimmed V and J ends, which lost 0 bases and 0 bases, there was a span of 21 bases. The CDR3 consists of 19 residues. Germline V gene data show CDR1 as DFQATT and CDR2 as SNEGSKA (reference sequence). The CDR3 protein is CSARDQGLYGTRSYNEQFF. The CDR3 region has the DNA TGCAGTGCTAGAGATCAAGGTCTTTACGGGACTCGCTCCTACAATGAGCAGTTCTTC.

This clonotype was seen at least ten times. This chain joins TRBV10-3 and TRBJ2-2; the D gene is possibly TRBD1 (5 bases). This CDR3 contains 15 residues. V was shortened by 6 bases and J by 6 bases, with 17 bases between the two germline ends. The germline V gene encodes CDR1 ENHRY and CDR2 SYGVKD. CDR3 loop: CAIRSLTAGAGELFF. The CDR3 coding sequence is TGTGCCATCAGGTCGTTGACAGCTGGAGCCGGGGAGCTGTTTTTT.

In this sample, this clonotype turned up a few times. The chain carries TRBV7-6 and TRBJ2-1; D is possibly TRBD1 (5 bases). The germline V gene has CDR1 SGHVS and CDR2 FNYEAQ. V lost 1 base and J lost 2, with 9 bases in between. The CDR3 covers 15 residues. CDR3 sequence: CASSLEQAAYNEQFF. In nucleotides, the CDR3 is TGTGCCAGCAGCTTAGAACAGGCCGCCTACAATGAGCAGTTCTTC. The full variable domain, in which reference TRBV7-6 and TRBJ2-1 provide the parts outside the CDR3, is GAGVSQSPRYKVTKRGQDVALRCDPISGHVSLYWYRQALGQGPEFLTYFNYEAQQDKSGLPNDRFSAERPEGSISTLTIQRTEQRDSAMYRCASSLEQAAYNEQFFGPGTRLTVL.

DNA of the CDR3: TGTGCCAGCAGTGAAGGGACTATGACCTCTGGGGCCAACGTCCTGACTTTC. Protein sequence: CASSEGTMTSGANVLTF. The chain links TRBV2 to TRBJ2-6, with D perhaps TRBD2 (6 bases). CDR1 SNHLY and CDR2 FYNNEI come from the germline V gene. Between the trimmed V and J ends, which lost 1 base and 0 bases, there was a span of 10 bases. CDR3 length equals 17 residues.

This clonotype occurred many times. The CDR3 region is CASSLVGIAASDTQYF. CDR3 DNA sequence: TGTGCCAGCAGCTTAGTCGGTATAGCAGCATCAGATACGCAGTATTTT. This chain connects TRBV7-2 to TRBJ2-3; D not certain. The V gene lost 1 base and the J gene lost 4 bases, with 15 bases spanning the gap. CDR1 SGHTA and CDR2 FQGNSA come from the germline V gene. The CDR3 runs 16 residues.

This chain connects TRBV24-1 to TRBJ2-1; 11 bases match TRBD1. Trimming at V came to 4 bases and at J to 8 bases, leaving 9 bases not matched to a gene. The CDR3 loop spans 16 amino acids. The V gene's germline CDR1 is KGHDR and CDR2 SFDVKD. This CDR3 reads CATSEPGQGVIYEQFF. CDR3 DNA sequence: TGTGCCACCAGTGAACCGGGACAGGGGGTGATTTATGAGCAGTTCTTC.

The V call is TRBV20-1, the J call TRBJ2-3; D may be TRBD2 (6 bases). The CDR3 totals 14 residues. In germline, CDR1 is DFQATT, CDR2 SNEGSKA (reference sequence). V was clipped by 1 base and J by 3 bases, with 11 bases between them. CDR3 in amino acids: CSARVAGPTDTQYF. In nucleotides, the CDR3 is TGCAGTGCTAGAGTGGCGGGGCCGACAGATACGCAGTATTTT.

This chain uses TRBV9 with TRBJ2-1, with 9 bases fitting TRBD2. V shed 2 bases and J 8 bases; nucleotides not matched to a gene: 8. This CDR3 contains 15 residues. Germline lookup yields CDR1 SGDLS and CDR2 YYNGEE. CDR3 loop: CASSVSGSSGDEQFF. The CDR3 region has the DNA TGTGCCAGCAGCGTTAGCGGGAGTTCCGGAGATGAGCAGTTCTTC.

This clonotype appeared a few times. The chain couples TRBV19 to TRBJ1-2; no clear D gene. V lost 7 bases and J lost 8, with 14 bases in between. The CDR3 is 12 amino acids. Germline V lookup: CDR1 LNHDA, CDR2 SQIVND (reference sequence). CDR3 residues: CASMGRAGGYTF. CDR3 sequence (DNA): TGTGCCAGTATGGGTAGGGCTGGAGGCTACACCTTC.

On this clonotype itself: One base away lies a much larger clone, so this may be a sequencing read error. J is TRBJ2-1 and V is TRBV10-2, with 12 positions matching TRBD1. Unmatched junction bases numbered 8, after V lost 8 bases and J lost 15 bases. Per the germline V gene, CDR1 is WSHSY and CDR2 is SAAADI. CDR3 length: 12 amino acids. As DNA, the CDR3 is TGCGCCAGCCTTTCCGGGACAGGGGGCGCGTTCTTC. It codes for CASLSGTGGAFF.

The chain employs TRBV12-5 and TRBJ2-6, with a possible D match to TRBD1 (6 bases). This CDR3 contains 16 residues. Germline CDR1 is LGHNT and CDR2 is FRNRAP. Trimming removed 5 bases at V and 4 bases at J, with 15 bases between. The CDR3 coding sequence is TGTGCTAGTGGTCCAAAAACAGGGTCCGGGGCCAACGTCCTGACTTTC. Protein sequence: CASGPKTGSGANVLTF.

The chain employs TRBV15 and TRBJ2-3; no reliable D call. Germline V lookup: CDR1 LNHNV, CDR2 YYDKDF (reference sequence). V shed 0 bases and J shed 8 bases, with 18 bases lying between them. The CDR3 spans 16 residues. CDR3: CATSREPSGALSTQYF. The DNA for the CDR3 is TGTGCCACCAGCAGAGAACCTTCGGGCGCACTAAGTACGCAGTATTTT.

This sequence joins TRBV7-3 and TRBJ2-3, with 7 nucleotides matching TRBD2. The CDR3 covers 12 residues. Germline CDR1 is SGHTA and CDR2 is FQGTGA. Trimming cost V 3 bases and J 6 bases; bases outside gene matches: 0. CDR3 DNA sequence: TGTGCCAGCAGCTTCGGGAGGGATACGCAGTATTTT. Translating gives CASSFGRDTQYF.

The chain joins TRBV5-1 to TRBJ1-4; D may be TRBD1 (6 bases). Trimming took off 3 bases at V and 5 bases at J, with 17 bases between the two ends. Germline V gene lookup returns CDR1 SGHRS and CDR2 YFSETQ. The CDR3 consists of 16 residues. CDR3 sequence reads: CASSSSSRGGNEKLFF. The CDR3 DNA sequence: TGCGCCAGCAGCTCGAGTTCCCGAGGGGGGAATGAAAAACTGTTTTTT.